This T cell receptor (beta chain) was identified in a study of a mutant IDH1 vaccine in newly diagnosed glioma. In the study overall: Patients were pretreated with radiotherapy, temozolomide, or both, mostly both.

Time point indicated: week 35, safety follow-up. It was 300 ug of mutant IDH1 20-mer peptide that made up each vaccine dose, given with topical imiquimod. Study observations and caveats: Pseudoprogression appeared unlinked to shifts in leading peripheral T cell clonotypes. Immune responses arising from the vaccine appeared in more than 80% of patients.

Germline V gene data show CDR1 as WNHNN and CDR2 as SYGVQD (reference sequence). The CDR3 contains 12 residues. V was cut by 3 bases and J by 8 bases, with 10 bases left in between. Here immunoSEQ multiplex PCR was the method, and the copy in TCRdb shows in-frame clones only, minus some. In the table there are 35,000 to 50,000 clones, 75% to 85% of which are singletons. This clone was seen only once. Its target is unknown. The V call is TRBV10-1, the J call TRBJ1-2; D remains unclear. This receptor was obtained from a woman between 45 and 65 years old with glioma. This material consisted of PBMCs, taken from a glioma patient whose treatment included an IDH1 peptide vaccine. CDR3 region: CASSDAAYGYTF. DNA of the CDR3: TGCGCCAGCAGTGATGCGGCGTACGGCTACACCTTC.